This T cell receptor beta chain was captured in a study of blood T cell repertoires in COVID-19. Adults between about 18 and 89 years of age took part from about two dozen US areas. Participant reports of clinical history set cohort assignment. Exposed participants encountered a COVID-19 case during the 2 weeks preceding study entry. As processed by the authors: Reference gene primer amplification gave nucleated cell count estimates. The repertoire was sequenced with immunoSEQ multiplex PCR; TCRdb's copy has only in-frame clones and lacks some. V, J and clone size are those of that table, while D and trimming were read from the DNA. This table holds about 370,000 clones, about 89% found once. Germline lookup yields CDR1 SGHVS and CDR2 FQNEAQ. The V end lost 3 bases, the J end lost 7 bases, and 7 bases lay between the germline ends. The CDR3 covers 12 residues.

The chain uses TRBV7-8 and TRBJ1-5, with no clear D. The sequence was obtained from a woman aged 40 to 49 who had been exposed to COVID-19. The sequencing sample was made of PBMCs or T cells enriched from blood (not recorded which). As DNA, the CDR3 is TGTGCCAGCAGCTTCCTCGGGCAGCCCCAGCATTTT. Protein: CASSFLGQPQHF.